The 31 T cell receptor beta chains reported below all come from one sample, sequenced in a study of blood T cells in healthy people across ages. Then a second PCR, running roughly 7 to 11 cycles, was carried out with a sample-barcoded 5' primer and a J-beta primer mix. TCRdb processed the 5' RACE reads anew with MiXCR; each CDR3 protein has one entry. In the table there are about 1.6 million distinct CDR3 sequences, around 36% of which are singletons. The sample consisted of blood. The receptors come from a woman in her thirties in good health.

The chain uses TRBV7-2 and TRBJ1-5; tentative D call: TRBD1 (5 bases). The CDR3 has 16 amino acids. Germline V gives CDR1 SGHTA, CDR2 FQGNSA. The V end lost 1 base, the J end lost 0 bases, and 10 bases lay between the germline ends. CDR3 nucleotides: TGTGCCAGCAGCTTAGGTTCGACAGATAGCAATCAGCCCCAGCATTTT. Its protein product is CASSLGSTDSNQPQHF. Full variable domain (remainder filled in from reference TRBV7-2 and TRBJ1-5): GAGVSQSPSNKVTEKGKDVELRCDPISGHTALYWYRQSLGQGLEFLIYFQGNSAPDKSGLPSDRFSAERTGGSVSTLTIQRTQQEDSAVYLCASSLGSTDSNQPQHFGDGTRLSIL.

The chain carries TRBV9 and TRBJ2-1, with TRBD2 matching over 13 bases. The CDR3 totals 16 residues. J was trimmed by 9 bases and V by 3 bases; bases with no gene match: 9. CDR1 is SGDLS and CDR2 is YYNGEE in the germline V gene. This CDR3 is CASSGRTSGSLSEQFF. The DNA for the CDR3 is TGTGCCAGCAGCGGACGGACTAGCGGGAGTTTATCTGAGCAGTTCTTC.

V is TRBV6-6 and J is TRBJ2-1; D unclear. The V and J ends lost 9 bases and 5 bases respectively, with 17 bases between them. Germline loops: CDR1 MNHNY, CDR2 SVGAGI (reference sequence). The CDR3 extends over 14 amino acids. This CDR3 is CASTDAFGNNEQFF. DNA for the CDR3: TGTGCCAGTACCGACGCCTTTGGCAACAATGAGCAGTTCTTC.

The gene calls are TRBV28 and TRBJ2-7; 11 nucleotides line up with TRBD1. V was clipped by 5 bases and J by 1 base; unmatched bases: 10. In germline, CDR1 is MDHEN, CDR2 SYDVKM. CDR3 size: 17 residues. CDR3: CASSIQPRDRGSYEQYF. CDR3 coding DNA: TGTGCCAGCAGTATACAACCTAGGGACAGGGGGTCCTACGAGCAGTACTTC.

The CDR3 spells CASSTKIAGGPGEQYF. The CDR3 DNA sequence: TGTGCCAGCAGCACCAAAATAGCGGGAGGGCCAGGGGAGCAGTACTTC. The genes are TRBV21-1 and TRBJ2-7; the table gives TRBD2 as D, unverified against the DNA. TRBV21-1 is reported as a pseudogene. The CDR3 contains 16 residues.

This clonotype came up a few times. This sequence joins TRBV19 and TRBJ2-1; 10 bases line up with TRBD2. V trimming: 3 bases; J trimming: 5 bases; junction bases outside the gene matches: 7. There are 16 residues in the CDR3. Germline values: CDR1 LNHDA, CDR2 SQIVND (reference sequence). CDR3 residues: CASSMHLAGEDNEQFF. The CDR3 nucleotides are TGTGCCAGTAGTATGCATCTAGCGGGAGAGGACAATGAGCAGTTCTTC.

The chain recombines TRBV2 with TRBJ1-5; D not certain. The V gene lost 7 bases and the J gene lost 2 bases, with 21 bases spanning the gap. The CDR3 spans 17 residues. Germline V gives CDR1 SNHLY, CDR2 FYNNEI. The CDR3 is CASMEQSGAWGNQPQHF. The CDR3 DNA follows: TGTGCCAGCATGGAACAATCGGGTGCGTGGGGCAATCAGCCCCAGCATTTT.

This chain joins TRBV20-1 and TRBJ1-4; D remains unclear. Trimming stripped 1 base from V and 0 bases from J, with 6 bases between. Germline assignment: CDR1 DFQATT and CDR2 SNEGSKA (reference sequence). This CDR3 contains 14 residues. This CDR3 is CSARGAATNEKLFF. CDR3 bases: TGCAGTGCTAGAGGAGCTGCAACTAATGAAAAACTGTTTTTT.

This clonotype was seen a handful of times. V usage is TRBV5-1 and J usage is TRBJ2-1; 14 nucleotides line up with TRBD2. V was pared by 4 bases and J by 14 bases, with 5 bases of the junction left unmatched. Germline V gives CDR1 SGHRS, CDR2 YFSETQ. CDR3 length equals 13 residues. The CDR3 sequence is CASSIPTSGGEFF. DNA for the CDR3: TGCGCCAGCAGCATACCGACTAGCGGGGGGGAGTTCTTC.

About this clonotype itself: Since a much larger clone is just one base distant, this may be a read error. The chain employs TRBV27 and TRBJ2-1, with a weak D call TRBD2 (6 bases). The V and J ends lost 11 bases and 0 bases respectively, with 20 bases between them. This CDR3 has 16 residues. CDR1 is MNHEY, CDR2 SMNVEV, per germline (reference sequence). The CDR3 region has the DNA TGTGCCGGCAATCCCCCGGGACTCGACTCCTACAATGAGCAGTTCTTC. As protein: CAGNPPGLDSYNEQFF.

The sample holds many counts of this clonotype. The chain couples TRBV30 to TRBJ2-7; D possibly corresponds to TRBD1 (6 bases). CDR3 size: 14 residues. The V and J ends lost 0 bases and 7 bases respectively, with 16 bases between them. CDR1 GTSNPN and CDR2 SVGIG come from the germline V gene (reference sequence). The CDR3 sequence is CAWSVAEVRGEQYF. Written as DNA, the CDR3 is TGTGCCTGGAGTGTAGCCGAGGTTAGGGGGGAGCAGTACTTC.

This clonotype was seen once. The chain has TRBV3-1 and TRBJ2-3; a possible D gene is TRBD1 (5 bases). The CDR3 totals 14 residues. CDR1 and CDR2 (germline): LGHDT, YNNKEL (reference sequence). V lost 3 bases and J lost 6, with 13 bases in between. CDR3 residues: CASSHRQGADTQYF. The CDR3 DNA sequence: TGTGCCAGCAGCCACCGCCAGGGCGCCGATACGCAGTATTTT.

The chain joins TRBV25-1 to TRBJ2-3; no clear D. V was clipped by 3 bases and J by 5 bases, with 12 bases between them. CDR1 and CDR2 (germline): MGHDK, SYGVNS. This CDR3 has 14 amino acids. The CDR3 nucleotides read TGTGCCAGCAGTGATCGACAATACAGAGATACGCAGTATTTT. Translation gives CASSDRQYRDTQYF. Full variable domain (remainder filled in from reference TRBV25-1 and TRBJ2-3): EADIYQTPRYLVIGTGKKITLECSQTMGHDKMYWYQQDPGMELHLIHYSYGVNSTEKGDLSSESTVSRIRTEHFPLTLESARPSHTSQYLCASSDRQYRDTQYFGPGTRLTVL.

The V call is TRBV6-4, the J call TRBJ2-6; the D is unclear. Trimming removed 7 bases from V and 0 bases from J, with 19 bases in between. There are 18 residues in the CDR3. Germline loops: CDR1 MRHNA, CDR2 SNTAGT. The DNA for the CDR3 is TGTGCCAGCAAAAAAGAGAACAGAATTCTCTCTGGGGCCAACGTCCTGACTTTC. This codes for CASKKENRILSGANVLTF.

This clonotype was observed at least ten times. The chain carries TRBV29-1 and TRBJ2-1; 7 nucleotides match TRBD2. This CDR3 spans 14 amino acids. V trimming: 4 bases; J trimming: 7 bases; junction bases outside the gene matches: 10. Germline CDR1 SQVTM, CDR2 ANQGSEA. The CDR3 nucleotides read TGCAGCGTTGGGGGGGGGTTATCGGGAAATGAGCAGTTCTTC. Its translation is CSVGGGLSGNEQFF.

In regard to this clonotype: An end of the junction differs from the germline gene, which may be a read error. This sequence joins TRBV15 and TRBJ2-1; D is possibly TRBD1 or TRBD2 (5 bases each). This CDR3 has 15 residues. CDR1 is LNHNV and CDR2 is YYDKDF in the germline V gene (reference sequence). The chain's CDR3 is CATSGDRTPGGAQFF. CDR3 nucleotides: TGTGCCACCAGCGGAGATCGGACCCCTGGGGGAGCCCAGTTCTTC. Full variable domain (missing parts from reference TRBV15 and TRBJ2-1): DAMVIQNPRYQVTQFGKPVTLSCSQTLNHNVMYWYQQKSSQAPKLLFHYYDKDFNNEADTPDNFQSRRPNTSFCFLDIRSPGLGDTAMYLCATSGDRTPGGAQFFGPGTRLTVL.

V is TRBV28 and J is TRBJ2-5; D not certain. Germline lookup yields CDR1 MDHEN and CDR2 SYDVKM. V lost 4 bases and J 3 bases, leaving 18 bases between the germline ends. The CDR3 consists of 16 residues. The CDR3 DNA follows: TGTGCCAGCAGTTCCCCCGGGTTGGGCGGCAAAGAGACCCAGTACTTC. Its protein product is CASSSPGLGGKETQYF.

The chain couples TRBV2 to TRBJ2-1, with TRBD2 as a possible D gene (5 bases). V lost 1 base and J 0 bases, leaving 10 bases between the germline ends. Germline V gene data show CDR1 as SNHLY and CDR2 as FYNNEI. The CDR3 runs 16 residues. The CDR3 reads CASSEGLHVSYNEQFF. CDR3 in DNA: TGTGCCAGCAGTGAAGGACTACACGTCTCCTACAATGAGCAGTTCTTC. The variable domain in full, completed from reference TRBV2 and TRBJ2-1, reads EPEVTQTPSHQVTQMGQEVILRCVPISNHLYFYWYRQILGQKVEFLVSFYNNEISEKSEIFDDQFSVERPDGSNFTLKIRSTKLEDSAMYFCASSEGLHVSYNEQFFGPGTRLTVL.

This clonotype was seen only a few times. This chain connects TRBV5-6 to TRBJ2-2, with D hard to call. This CDR3 has 12 amino acids. Germline V gene lookup returns CDR1 SGHDT and CDR2 YYEEEE. V shed 0 bases and J shed 9 bases, with 6 bases lying between them. CDR3 sequence: CASSLGERELFF. The CDR3 DNA reads TGTGCCAGCAGCTTGGGAGAGCGGGAGCTGTTTTTT.

For this clonotype: This could be a read error, since a much larger clone is one nucleotide away. This rearrangement joins TRBV29-1 to TRBJ2-5; perhaps TRBD1 as D (5 bases). Germline CDR1 and CDR2: SQVTM and ANQGSEA. CDR3 length: 13 amino acids. The CDR3 bases are TGCAGCGTTGAATGGCAGGGCCCCGAGACCCGGTACTTC. Residues: CSVEWQGPETRYF.

The sample holds many counts of this clonotype. The chain recombines TRBV5-6 with TRBJ2-5; 14 bases fit TRBD2. Germline V gives CDR1 SGHDT, CDR2 YYEEEE. The junction had 10 bases not matched to a gene; V was cut back by 0 bases and J by 6 bases. The CDR3 consists of 18 residues. CDR3 residues: CASSLEGLAGDAKKTQYF. In nucleotides, the CDR3 is TGTGCCAGCAGCTTGGAGGGACTAGCGGGAGACGCAAAGAAGACCCAGTACTTC. The complete variable domain, with remaining parts taken from reference TRBV5-6 and TRBJ2-5, reads DAGVTQSPTHLIKTRGQQVTLRCSPKSGHDTVSWYQQALGQGPQFIFQYYEEEERQRGNFPDRFSGHQFPNYSSELNVNALLLGDSALYLCASSLEGLAGDAKKTQYFGPGTRLLVL.

This rearrangement joins TRBV20-1 to TRBJ2-1, with TRBD2 matching 8 bases. The CDR3 totals 15 residues. J was trimmed by 1 base and V by 5 bases; bases with no gene match: 7. CDR1 is DFQATT, CDR2 SNEGSKA, per germline (reference sequence). The CDR3 sequence: CSADSGSLSYNEQFF. CDR3 nucleotides: TGCAGTGCTGACAGCGGGAGTCTGTCCTACAATGAGCAGTTCTTC.

This sequence joins TRBV27 and TRBJ2-7; D is unresolved. V lost 3 bases and J lost 4, with 10 bases in between. CDR1 and CDR2 from the germline V gene are MNHEY and SMNVEV (reference sequence). This CDR3 spans 13 amino acids. CDR3 protein: CASSLSAQYEQYF. The CDR3 coding sequence is TGTGCCAGCAGTTTGAGCGCCCAATACGAGCAGTACTTC.

V gene TRBV5-1 combines with J gene TRBJ2-3; TRBD2 aligns across 13 bases. J was trimmed by 5 bases and V by 1 base; bases with no gene match: 16. The CDR3 runs to 20 residues. The germline CDR1 and CDR2 sequences are SGHRS and YFSETQ. In DNA form, the CDR3 reads TGCGCCAGCAGCTTGTTGGGAGGGACTAGCGGGGATACGCCCAAAGATACGCAGTATTTT. This gives the protein CASSLLGGTSGDTPKDTQYF.

The rearrangement uses TRBV7-9 and TRBJ1-6; weak D call: TRBD1 (5 bases). V lost 6 bases and J 6 bases, leaving 18 bases between the germline ends. The CDR3 extends over 16 amino acids. Germline assignment: CDR1 SEHNR and CDR2 FQNEAQ (reference sequence). DNA of the CDR3: TGTGCCAGCAGGCACTGGGAGGGGCCGGCTAATTCACCCCTCCACTTT. Translating gives CASRHWEGPANSPLHF. The full variable domain, rest sourced from reference TRBV7-9 and TRBJ1-6, is DTGVSQNPRHKITKRGQNVTFRCDPISEHNRLYWYRQTLGQGPEFLTYFQNEAQLEKSRLLSDRFSAERPKGSFSTLEIQRTEQGDSAMYLCASRHWEGPANSPLHFGNGTRLTVT.

In its sample, this clonotype was seen a few times. This chain connects TRBV14 to TRBJ2-1; 10 positions agree with TRBD2. The trim removed 4 bases at V and 2 bases at J, leaving 8 bases unmatched. This CDR3 region has 17 residues. The germline gives CDR1 SGHDN, CDR2 FVKESK. The CDR3 sequence is CASSRLVSGRPYNEQFF. The DNA of the CDR3 is TGTGCCAGCAGCCGCCTAGTTAGCGGGAGGCCCTACAATGAGCAGTTCTTC.

The chain joins TRBV5-1 to TRBJ1-2, with unresolved D. The CDR3 covers 14 residues. CDR1 is SGHRS, CDR2 YFSETQ, per germline. V lost 0 bases to trimming and J lost 4 bases, with 10 bases between them. The CDR3 coding sequence is TGCGCCAGCAGCTTGGACAGCCTATCCTATGGCTACACCTTC. Translated, it gives CASSLDSLSYGYTF.

The chain is built from TRBV20-1 and TRBJ2-7; 10 bases are a match to TRBD1. The germline V gene has CDR1 DFQATT and CDR2 SNEGSKA (reference sequence). V lost 0 bases to trimming and J lost 2 bases; unmatched junction nucleotides: 7. The CDR3 is 16 residues long. The CDR3 reads CSARETGGFSAYEQYF. The CDR3, as DNA: TGCAGTGCTAGAGAGACAGGGGGCTTCAGCGCCTACGAGCAGTACTTC.

This clonotype was counted ten times or more. The rearrangement uses TRBV5-5 and TRBJ2-6, with D unclear. Trimming pared 5 bases from V and 2 bases from J, leaving 8 bases between. CDR3 size: 14 residues. Germline V CDR1 and CDR2: SGHKS, YYEKEE (reference sequence). Here the CDR3 reads CASSLDPGANVLTF. CDR3 DNA sequence: TGTGCCAGCAGTCTGGACCCTGGGGCCAACGTCCTGACTTTC.

This clonotype was found many times. The chain is built from TRBV29-1 and TRBJ2-7; either TRBD1 or TRBD2 may fit D (5 bases each). This CDR3 has 14 residues. The germline CDR1 and CDR2 sequences are SQVTM and ANQGSEA. V was clipped by 3 bases and J by 6 bases, with 18 bases between them. CDR3 sequence (DNA): TGCAGCGTTGAGGGTAGGGACCCCCCGGGCGAGCAGTACTTC. Encoded protein: CSVEGRDPPGEQYF.

This clonotype has just a few counts. This chain uses TRBV2 with TRBJ2-5, with D perhaps TRBD1 (5 bases). Germline lookup yields CDR1 SNHLY and CDR2 FYNNEI. The CDR3 runs to 14 residues. Trimming stripped 1 base from V and 5 bases from J, with 11 bases between. CDR3 coding DNA: TGTGCCAGCAGTGAAGTCAGGGCCGGGGAGACCCAGTACTTC. It specifies CASSEVRAGETQYF.